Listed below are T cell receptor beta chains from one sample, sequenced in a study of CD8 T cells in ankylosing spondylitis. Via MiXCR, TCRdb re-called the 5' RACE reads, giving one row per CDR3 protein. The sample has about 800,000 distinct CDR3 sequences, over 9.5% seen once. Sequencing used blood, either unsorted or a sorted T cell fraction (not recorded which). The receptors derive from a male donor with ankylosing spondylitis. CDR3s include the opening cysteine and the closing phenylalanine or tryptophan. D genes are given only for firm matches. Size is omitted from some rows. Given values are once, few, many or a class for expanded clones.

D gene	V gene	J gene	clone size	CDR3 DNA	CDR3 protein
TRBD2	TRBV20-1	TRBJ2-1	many	TGCAGTGCTAGAGCCTTAGGGGGGACTAGCGCCTTACAGTCCTACAATGAGCAGTTCTTC	CSARALGGTSALQSYNEQFF
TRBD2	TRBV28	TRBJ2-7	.	TGTGCCAGCAGACCTTTTTGGGGGGGAGCGAGGATATTTGGGTCCTACGAGCAGTACTTC	CASRPFWGGARIFGSYEQYF
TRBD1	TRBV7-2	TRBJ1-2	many	TGTGCCAGCAGCTTCGACAGGGCTAACTATGGCTACACCTTC	CASSFDRANYGYTF
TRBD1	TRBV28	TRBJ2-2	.	TGTGCCAGCAAAGTTGACAGGGGGCAAGTCGGGGAGCTGTTTTTT	CASKVDRGQVGELFF
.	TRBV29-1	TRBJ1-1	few	TGCAGCGTTGCTCGGATCGTGAACACTGAAGCTTTCTTT	CSVARIVNTEAFF
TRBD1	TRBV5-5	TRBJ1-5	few	TGTGCCAGCAGCGCCACAGGGGACCAGCCCCAGCATTTT	CASSATGDQPQHF
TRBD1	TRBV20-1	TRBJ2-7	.	TGCAGTGCTTACAGGGACAGGGTGGCCGAGCAGTACTTC	CSAYRDRVAEQYF
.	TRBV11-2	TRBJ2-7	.	TGTGCCAGCAACCAGGGGAGAATCTACTACGAGCAGTACTTC	CASNQGRIYYEQYF
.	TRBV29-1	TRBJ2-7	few	TGCAGCGTTTGGGACCAGTCAACCTACGAGCAGTACTTC	CSVWDQSTYEQYF
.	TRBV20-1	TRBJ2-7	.	TGCAGTGCTAGGGTTGGCAGATCCCCCTACGAGCAGTACTTC	CSARVGRSPYEQYF
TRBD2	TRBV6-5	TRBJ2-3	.	TGTGCCAGCAGTTACCGGACTAGGGCAGATACGCAGTATTTT	CASSYRTRADTQYF
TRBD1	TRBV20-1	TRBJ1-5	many	TGCAGTGCTACGAAGACAGGGCTGAATCAGCCCCAGCATTTT	CSATKTGLNQPQHF
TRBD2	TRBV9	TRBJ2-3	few	TGTGCCAGCAGCCTCCGCCCCCAGCGGGAGTACGGAGATACGCAGTATTTT	CASSLRPQREYGDTQYF
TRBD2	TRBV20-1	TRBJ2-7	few	TGCAGTGCTAGACCGTGGGGAGCTCAGCGGGGGGAATACGAGCAGTACTTC	CSARPWGAQRGEYEQYF
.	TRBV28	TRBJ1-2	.	TGTGCCACATCCGATCTGCCAGACAGGACCCTCAACTATGGCTACACCTTC	CATSDLPDRTLNYGYTF
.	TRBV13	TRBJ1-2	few	TGTGCCAGCAGCTCGACGTTCCACAGGGCCGCGCGCTATGGCTACACCTTC	CASSSTFHRAARYGYTF
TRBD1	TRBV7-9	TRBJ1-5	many	TGTGCCAGCAGCAGGACAGGGTTAGATCAGCCCCAGCATTTT	CASSRTGLDQPQHF
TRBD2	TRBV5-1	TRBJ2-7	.	TGCGCCAGCAGCCCTGGACTAGCGGCAACCTACGAGCAGTACTTC	CASSPGLAATYEQYF
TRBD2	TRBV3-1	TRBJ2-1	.	TGTGCCAGCAGCCAAGCCGGGACTAGTTTTTTCTTC	CASSQAGTSFFF
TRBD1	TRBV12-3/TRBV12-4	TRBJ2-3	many	TGTGCCAGCAGTGTACAGGGGGTTAGCACAGATACGCAGTATTTT	CASSVQGVSTDTQYF
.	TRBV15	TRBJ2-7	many	TGTGCCACCAGCGCACTATCGGGCGAAAGATACGAGCAGTACTTC	CATSALSGERYEQYF
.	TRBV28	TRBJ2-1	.	TGTGCCAGCAGTTTAGGGTCAATAGTTTACAATGAGCAGTTCTTC	CASSLGSIVYNEQFF
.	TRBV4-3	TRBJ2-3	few	TGCGCCAGCAGCCAAGGGGTCATCGGCGGCACAGATACGCAGTATTTT	CASSQGVIGGTDTQYF
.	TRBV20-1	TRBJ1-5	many	TGCAGTGCTAGCTTCCCGGGGATTTATAGCAATCAGCCCCAGCATTTT	CSASFPGIYSNQPQHF
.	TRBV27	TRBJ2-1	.	TGTGCCAGCAGTTTCCTGGCCCGGAGTGTTGGTTACAATGAGCAGTTCTTC	CASSFLARSVGYNEQFF
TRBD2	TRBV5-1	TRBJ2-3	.	TGCGCCAGCAGCCTTTGGACTAGCGTCACAGATACGCAGTATTTT	CASSLWTSVTDTQYF
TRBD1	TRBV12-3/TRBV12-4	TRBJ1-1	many	TGTGCCAGCAGTTCAGGGGGCTCTGAAGCTTTCTTT	CASSSGGSEAFF
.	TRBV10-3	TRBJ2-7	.	TGTGCCATCAGTAGGGGCCAGGGGGGTACCTCCTACGAGCAGTACTTC	CAISRGQGGTSYEQYF
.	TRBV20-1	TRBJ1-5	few	TGCAGTGCCTCGCGAGTAGGCCAGACCAATCAGCCCCAGCATTTT	CSASRVGQTNQPQHF
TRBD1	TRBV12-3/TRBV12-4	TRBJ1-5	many	TGTGCCAGCAGTCCACAGGGGAGGGAGCCCCAGCATTTT	CASSPQGREPQHF
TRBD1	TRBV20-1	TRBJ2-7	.	TGCAGTGCTGGACAGGGGGGTCGGCAGTACTTC	CSAGQGGRQYF
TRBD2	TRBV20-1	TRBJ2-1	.	TGCAGTGCTAGGTATAGCGGGACACTATCCTACAATGAGCAGTTCTTC	CSARYSGTLSYNEQFF
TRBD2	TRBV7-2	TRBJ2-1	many	TGTGCCAGCAGCGGGGCAGCGGGGATCTACAATGAGCAGTTCTTC	CASSGAAGIYNEQFF
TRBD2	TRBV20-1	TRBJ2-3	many	TGCAGTGCTTCTAGCGGGGGGGCGACAGATACGCAGTATTTT	CSASSGGATDTQYF
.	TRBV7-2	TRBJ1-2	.	TGTGCCAGCAGCTTAGCGCTAGGGCAAAACTATGGCTACACCTTC	CASSLALGQNYGYTF
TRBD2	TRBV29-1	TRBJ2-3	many	TGCAGCGTTGCTGGACTAGCGGGAGGTTTGGCAGATACGCAGTATTTT	CSVAGLAGGLADTQYF